The 16 T cell receptor beta chains listed next were all sequenced from one sample in a study of regulatory T cells in long-lasting Graves disease. TCR beta libraries were built with iRepertoire HTBI primers and Arm-PCR of CDR3 regions. TCRdb reprocessed the multiplex PCR reads via MiXCR and lists one record per CDR3 protein. Of some 250,000 distinct CDR3 sequences in the sample, 20% to 25% were seen once. Time point meaning: newly diagnosed GD, antithyroid drugs for less than 3 months. RNA isolated from PBMCs was used to make the TCR library. Sequences were derived from peripheral blood mononuclear cells (PBMCs), sampled at new diagnosis, from a patient treated with antithyroid drugs. These receptor sequences come from a female donor with Graves disease.

The J gene is TRBJ1-5, the V gene TRBV27; TRBD1 aligns across 7 bases. The CDR3 totals 15 residues. CDR1 and CDR2 (germline): MNHEY, SMNVEV (reference sequence). V lost 3 bases, J lost 7 bases, and 9 bases stayed unmatched. CDR3 residues: CASSFGAGGEQPQHF. CDR3 sequence (DNA): TGTGCCAGCAGTTTTGGGGCAGGGGGTGAACAGCCCCAGCATTTT.

This clonotype was detected many times. V gene TRBV6-1 combines with J gene TRBJ2-3; TRBD2 matches 13 bases. The length of the CDR3 is 16 residues. CDR1 MNHNS and CDR2 SASEGT come from the germline V gene. V shed 5 bases and J 3 bases; nucleotides not matched to a gene: 5. The CDR3 here is CASSHRTSGRTDTQYF. CDR3 coding DNA: TGTGCCAGCAGTCACCGGACTAGCGGGAGAACAGATACGCAGTATTTT.

The table lists this clonotype with many counts. The rearrangement joins TRBV7-2 to TRBJ1-6, with D tentatively TRBD1 (5 bases). Germline CDR1 SGHTA, CDR2 FQGNSA. CDR3 length equals 15 residues. With 2 bases removed from V and 10 bases from J, the gap between germline ends came to 15 bases. CDR3 sequence: CASSLNGQGGSPLHF. CDR3 DNA sequence: TGTGCCAGCAGCTTAAACGGGCAGGGTGGGTCACCCCTCCACTTT. Looking up the rest from reference TRBV7-2 and TRBJ1-6 gives the full variable domain: GAGVSQSPSNKVTEKGKDVELRCDPISGHTALYWYRQSLGQGLEFLIYFQGNSAPDKSGLPSDRFSAERTGGSVSTLTIQRTQQEDSAVYLCASSLNGQGGSPLHFGNGTRLTVT.

This sequence joins TRBV10-3 and TRBJ1-5, with D perhaps TRBD1 (5 bases). The V end lost 11 bases, the J end lost 6 bases, and 17 bases lay between the germline ends. CDR3 length: 13 amino acids. Germline V gene sequence: CDR1 ENHRY, CDR2 SYGVKD. The CDR3 DNA follows: TGTGCCGCCCGGGGGGGAGTAAGTCAGCCCCAGCATTTT. Its protein is CAARGGVSQPQHF.

This clonotype was seen ten or more times. The chain uses TRBV27 and TRBJ2-7; 7 nucleotides line up with TRBD1. Germline V gene data show CDR1 as MNHEY and CDR2 as SMNVEV (reference sequence). CDR3 length: 14 amino acids. Trimming cost V 3 bases and J 3 bases; bases outside gene matches: 5. The CDR3 region is CASSFRQGFYEQYF. CDR3 bases: TGTGCCAGCAGTTTTAGACAGGGATTCTACGAGCAGTACTTC.

This clonotype is classed as medium-sized. The gene calls are TRBV5-5 and TRBJ2-2; D gene ambiguous. This CDR3 is 15 amino acids long. The germline V gene encodes CDR1 SGHKS and CDR2 YYEKEE (reference sequence). Trimming cost V 1 base and J 2 bases, with 9 bases left between them. The CDR3 nucleotides are TGTGCCAGCAGCTTGAGGCAGGATAACACCGGGGAGCTGTTTTTT. The encoded protein is CASSLRQDNTGELFF.

V gene TRBV7-9 combines with J gene TRBJ2-1, with a weak D call TRBD2 (5 bases). The germline CDR1 and CDR2 sequences are SEHNR and FQNEAQ (reference sequence). The V gene lost 7 bases and the J gene lost 5 bases, with 18 bases spanning the gap. The CDR3 totals 15 residues. CDR3 residues: CASMVSGRGHNEQFF. The DNA of the CDR3 is TGTGCCAGCATGGTCTCGGGGAGAGGACACAATGAGCAGTTCTTC.

J is TRBJ2-2 and V is TRBV30; D is possibly TRBD2 (5 bases). Per germline, CDR1 GTSNPN and CDR2 SVGIG (reference sequence). Trimming left V 6 bases short and J 3 bases short, with 11 bases between. The CDR3 totals 13 residues. CDR3 nucleotides: TGTGCCTGTAGGAGGCTGGACACCGGGGAGCTGTTTTTT. The encoded protein is CACRRLDTGELFF.

This clonotype was observed at least ten times. The gene calls are TRBV6-5 and TRBJ2-7; 8 nucleotides line up with TRBD1. The CDR3 length is 15 residues. Per germline, CDR1 MNHEY and CDR2 SVGAGI. V lost 0 bases, J lost 5 bases, and 6 bases stayed unmatched. CDR3: CASSYSQGARNEQYF. CDR3 nucleotides: TGTGCCAGCAGTTACTCGCAGGGGGCGCGTAACGAGCAGTACTTC.

This clonotype was counted a few times. The chain combines TRBV29-1 with TRBJ2-1, with 9 positions matching TRBD1. With 1 base clipped from V and 4 bases from J, the junction kept 5 bases outside the gene matches. The CDR3 has 15 residues. CDR1 is SQVTM, CDR2 ANQGSEA, per germline. The CDR3 protein is CSVEGGTGSYNEQFF. The CDR3 DNA is TGCAGCGTTGAAGGTGGGACAGGGAGTTACAATGAGCAGTTCTTC.

There are a few counts of this clonotype. V is TRBV20-1 and J is TRBJ2-1, with 12 bases fitting TRBD2. J lost 10 bases, V lost 6 bases, and 10 bases had no gene match. There are 14 residues in the CDR3. From germline, CDR1 is DFQATT and CDR2 SNEGSKA (reference sequence). The CDR3 region is CSAGTSGGLWEQFF. The CDR3 DNA sequence: TGCAGTGCGGGAACTAGCGGGGGGCTTTGGGAGCAGTTCTTC.

The table lists this clonotype with a few counts. This chain connects TRBV4-3 to TRBJ2-3; D is unclear. The CDR3 contains 13 residues. Per germline, CDR1 LGHNA and CDR2 YSLEER. Trimming removed 1 base from V and 2 bases from J, with 4 bases in between. The DNA of the CDR3 is TGCGCCAGCAGCCAAGGCCTCACAGATACGCAGTATTTT. This encodes CASSQGLTDTQYF.

This clonotype was recorded many times. V is TRBV6-2 or TRBV6-3 and J is TRBJ1-2; 7 nucleotides match TRBD1. The V and J ends lost 7 bases and 7 bases, in that order; junction bases with no gene match: 18. The CDR3 is 16 amino acids. The V gene's germline CDR1 is MNHEY and CDR2 SVGEGT. DNA for the CDR3: TGTGCCAGCAACCCGACAGGGATCCTAAAGTTAGGTGGCTACACCTTC. Protein product: CASNPTGILKLGGYTF.

This clonotype has a count of ten or more. The V and J genes are TRBV4-2 and TRBJ2-1; D remains unclear. The CDR3 extends over 17 amino acids. Trimming removed 0 bases from V and 2 bases from J, with 14 bases in between. In germline, CDR1 is LGHNA, CDR2 YNFKEQ. The CDR3 DNA reads TGTGCCAGCAGCCAAGATTCGGACCGCCCCCCCTACAATGAGCAGTTCTTC. Its protein product is CASSQDSDRPPYNEQFF.

The chain recombines TRBV4-3 with TRBJ1-2; D ambiguous. The CDR3 is made up of 12 amino acids. V was shortened by 4 bases and J by 5 bases, with 8 bases between the two germline ends. Germline loops: CDR1 LGHNA, CDR2 YSLEER. The DNA of the CDR3 is TGCGCCAGCAGCCTAGGTTCTTATGGCTACACCTTC. The encoded protein is CASSLGSYGYTF.

This clonotype was detected ten times or more. The chain recombines TRBV19 with TRBJ1-5; D remains ambiguous. The CDR3 has 13 residues. Germline loops: CDR1 LNHDA, CDR2 SQIVND (reference sequence). V was shortened by 2 bases and J by 6 bases, with 8 bases between the two germline ends. As DNA, the CDR3 is TGTGCCAGTAGTATAATTGACCTTCAGCCCCAGCATTTT. The encoded protein is CASSIIDLQPQHF.